One and the same sample provided the 17 T cell receptor beta chains below, sequenced in a study of STAT5B mutations in CD4+ large granular lymphocyte leukemia. TCRdb's copy holds only in-frame clones and misses some; the assay was immunoSEQ multiplex PCR. The sample yields just over 40,000 clones, about four fifths seen once. Sequenced: CD4+ T cells from blood buffy coats. Source of these receptors: a human donor in good health.

This rearrangement joins TRBV28 to TRBJ2-2, with 7 bases fitting TRBD2. CDR3 length: 15 residues. The germline gives CDR1 MDHEN, CDR2 SYDVKM. Trimming took 11 bases from V and 0 from J; bases not matched to a gene: 9. The CDR3 reads CALAAAGTNTGELFF. The CDR3 DNA sequence: TGTGCCCTTGCTGCAGCGGGGACGAACACCGGGGAGCTGTTTTTT.

The J gene is TRBJ1-2, the V gene TRBV19, with D unresolved. Germline V CDR1 and CDR2: LNHDA, SQIVND (reference sequence). The CDR3 is 17 residues long. Between the trimmed V and J ends, which lost 5 bases and 0 bases, there was a span of 19 bases. The CDR3 region is CASSLTYGLHANYGYTF. The DNA of the CDR3 is TGTGCCAGTAGTCTAACCTACGGACTGCATGCTAACTATGGCTACACCTTC.

J is TRBJ2-3 and V is TRBV5-5, with TRBD1 matching 7 bases. Per germline, CDR1 SGHKS and CDR2 YYEKEE (reference sequence). The J segment lost 4 bases and the V segment lost 1 base, leaving 6 bases of the junction unmatched. CDR3 size: 15 residues. The chain's CDR3 is CASSLRLGGADTQYF. The DNA of the CDR3 is TGTGCCAGCAGCTTGAGGTTAGGGGGCGCAGATACGCAGTATTTT.

This chain uses TRBV19 with TRBJ1-6; D is uncertain. Germline V gives CDR1 LNHDA, CDR2 SQIVND (reference sequence). This CDR3 is built from 13 residues. V dropped 5 bases and J dropped 7 bases, with 9 bases sitting between them. The CDR3 DNA is TGTGCCAGTAGTTCAACTGAAAATTCACCCCTCCACTTT. Protein product: CASSSTENSPLHF.

The rearrangement joins TRBV7-8 to TRBJ1-1; 8 bases line up with TRBD1. The CDR3 sequence is 15 residues long. Per the germline V gene, CDR1 is SGHVS and CDR2 is FQNEAQ. Losses at the gene ends were 2 bases for V and 6 bases for J; bases not matched to a gene: 8. CDR3 nucleotide sequence: TGTGCCAGCAGCTTACAGGGGGCGCGAAGAGCTGAAGCTTTCTTT. Protein: CASSLQGARRAEAFF.

The chain carries TRBV6-1 and TRBJ1-5; D is ambiguous. The CDR3 contains 17 residues. The ends were cut back, 2 bases at V and 5 bases at J, with 19 bases in the middle. Per germline, CDR1 MNHNS and CDR2 SASEGT. The CDR3 bases are TGTGCCAGCAGTGAACGACGTAAGGCCAGGAACGATCAGCCCCAGCATTTT. This codes for CASSERRKARNDQPQHF.

About this clone: The identical CDR3 is also encoded by other nucleotide sequences in the sample. The V gene is TRBV5-5, the J gene TRBJ1-1; D is unclear. The CDR3 has 13 residues. In germline, CDR1 is SGHKS, CDR2 YYEKEE (reference sequence). Trimming pared 1 base from V and 2 bases from J, leaving 6 bases between. As DNA, the CDR3 is TGTGCCAGCAGCTTGTGGGGTAACACTGAAGCTTTCTTT. Translation gives CASSLWGNTEAFF.

V is TRBV11-2 and J is TRBJ1-3; D not resolved. V dropped 1 base and J dropped 0 bases, with 7 bases sitting between them. The CDR3 totals 15 residues. Germline V gene lookup returns CDR1 SGHAT and CDR2 FQNNGV. CDR3 amino acids: CASSLGVSSGNTIYF. In nucleotides, the CDR3 is TGTGCCAGCAGCTTAGGGGTTAGCTCTGGAAACACCATATATTTT.

The genes are TRBV5-4 and TRBJ2-1; D perhaps matches TRBD1 (6 bases). This CDR3 is built from 15 residues. V was shortened by 2 bases and J by 1 base, with 10 bases between the two germline ends. Germline CDR1 is SGHNT and CDR2 is YYREEE (reference sequence). CDR3 sequence reads: CASSLGGWSYNEQFF. As DNA, the CDR3 is TGTGCCAGCAGCTTAGGGGGTTGGTCCTACAATGAGCAGTTCTTC.

The rearrangement uses TRBV5-1 and TRBJ2-7; TRBD1 agrees at 9 bases. The CDR3 consists of 15 residues. V was pared by 4 bases and J by 2 bases, with 7 bases of the junction left unmatched. The germline V gene encodes CDR1 SGHRS and CDR2 YFSETQ. The CDR3, as DNA: TGCGCCAGCAGCGCCCGGGACAGGGTACCCTACGAGCAGTACTTC. Translated, it gives CASSARDRVPYEQYF.

This clone has a single count. The chain couples TRBV5-8 to TRBJ2-7, with TRBD2 matching over 10 bases. This CDR3 has 14 residues. Germline CDR1 reads SGHTS; CDR2 reads YDEGEE. Trimming cost V 2 bases and J 2 bases; bases outside gene matches: 1. The CDR3 coding sequence is TGTGCCAGCAGCTTCCTAGCGGGAGCCTACGAGCAGTACTTC. Protein: CASSFLAGAYEQYF. The variable domain in full, completed from reference TRBV5-8 and TRBJ2-7, reads EAGVTQSPTHLIKTRGQQATLRCSPISGHTSVYWYQQALGLGLQFLLWYDEGEERNRGNFPPRFSGRQFPNYSSELNVNALELEDSALYLCASSFLAGAYEQYFGPGTRLTVT.

V gene TRBV11-3 combines with J gene TRBJ2-3, with D perhaps assigned TRBD1 or TRBD2 (5 bases each). The germline CDR1 and CDR2 sequences are SGHNT and YENEEA. The CDR3 loop spans 15 amino acids. V lost 5 bases and J 4 bases, leaving 16 bases between the germline ends. The CDR3 sequence is CASSLRGGGPDTQYF. The CDR3 DNA reads TGTGCCAGCAGCCTCCGTGGGGGTGGCCCAGATACGCAGTATTTT.

The chain links TRBV11-2 to TRBJ1-1, with TRBD1 as a possible D gene (5 bases). Trimming took 2 bases from V and 2 from J, leaving 6 bases between them. The CDR3 consists of 13 residues. The germline V gene encodes CDR1 SGHAT and CDR2 FQNNGV. This chain's CDR3 is CASSLRGNTEAFF. The CDR3 bases are TGTGCCAGCAGCTTAAGGGGCAACACTGAAGCTTTCTTT.

The rearrangement joins TRBV5-1 to TRBJ2-1; TRBD1 matches 8 bases. The junction had 5 bases not matched to a gene; V was cut back by 7 bases and J by 8 bases. Germline values: CDR1 SGHRS, CDR2 YFSETQ. The CDR3 totals 12 residues. The CDR3 DNA sequence: TGCGCCAGCGCACAGGGGGTCTATGAGCAGTTCTTC. Protein product: CASAQGVYEQFF.

This chain uses TRBV5-1 with TRBJ2-7, with TRBD1 matching over 9 bases. Germline V gives CDR1 SGHRS, CDR2 YFSETQ. The CDR3 extends over 16 amino acids. V lost 3 bases and J lost 7; bases outside the gene matches: 14. In DNA, the CDR3 is TGCGCCAGCAGCTGGGGGGACAGGGCCGCGCGGGGGGAGCAGTACTTC. It yields the protein CASSWGDRAARGEQYF.

This chain links TRBV29-1 with TRBJ1-1; D call uncertain. The CDR3 spans 12 residues. Germline V CDR1 and CDR2: SQVTM, ANQGSEA. Between the trimmed V and J ends, which lost 7 bases and 5 bases, there was a span of 14 bases. The CDR3 DNA is TGCAGCGCCAGTCCTCCCGGGACTGAAGCTTTCTTT. Protein product: CSASPPGTEAFF.

The chain carries TRBV6-1 and TRBJ2-1, with D maybe TRBD1 (6 bases). The length of the CDR3 is 15 residues. Germline V gene data show CDR1 as MNHNS and CDR2 as SASEGT. Trimming removed 2 bases at V and 5 bases at J, with 13 bases between. CDR3 residues: CASSELQGRDNEQFF. CDR3 bases: TGTGCCAGCAGTGAATTACAGGGCCGAGACAATGAGCAGTTCTTC.